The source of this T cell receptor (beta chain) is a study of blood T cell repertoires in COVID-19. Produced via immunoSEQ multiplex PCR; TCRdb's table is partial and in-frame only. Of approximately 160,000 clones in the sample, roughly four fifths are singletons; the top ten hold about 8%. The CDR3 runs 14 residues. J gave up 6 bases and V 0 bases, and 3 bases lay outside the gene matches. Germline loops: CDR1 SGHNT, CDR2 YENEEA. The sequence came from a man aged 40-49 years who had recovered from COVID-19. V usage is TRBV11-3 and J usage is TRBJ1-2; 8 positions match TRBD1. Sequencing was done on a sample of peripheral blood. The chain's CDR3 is CASSLETGGHGYTF. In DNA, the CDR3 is TGTGCCAGCAGCTTAGAAACAGGGGGGCATGGCTACACCTTC.